This T cell receptor beta chain was sequenced during a study of blood T cell repertoires in COVID-19. Using immunoSEQ multiplex PCR, the repertoire was profiled, and TCRdb retains in-frame clones only, with some absent. The sample lists some 170,000 clones, about nine tenths occurring once. CDR3 length: 15 residues. Trimming removed 2 bases from V and 3 bases from J; junction bases left unmatched: 3. The germline CDR1 and CDR2 sequences are LNHDA and SQIVND (reference sequence). The TCR originated in a woman aged 45-65 years with acute or convalescent COVID-19. Material for sequencing was peripheral blood. The chain joins TRBV19 to TRBJ2-1; 8 bases match TRBD2. The CDR3 nucleotides are TGTGCCAGTAGTATAAAAAGCGGGGGCTACAATGAGCAGTTCTTC. Protein product: CASSIKSGGYNEQFF.